This T cell receptor (beta chain) was identified in a study of CD8 T cells in ankylosing spondylitis. Regarding the study as a whole: In reactive arthritis synovial fluid and blood, some motif variants had been reported before. For ankylosing spondylitis blood, a TCR beta motif of fewer than 10 highly homologous variants appeared characteristic. Reports say disease-linked clones showed up significantly more in matched ankylosing spondylitis synovial fluid.

The germline CDR1 and CDR2 sequences are SGHAT and FQDESV (reference sequence). The CDR3 has 21 residues. The V end was cut by 1 base, the J end by 0 bases, with 22 bases between. As regards this clonotype: The antigen is unknown. Since a much larger clone is just one base distant, this may be a read error.

One entry per CDR3 protein results from TCRdb running MiXCR on the 5' RACE reads. This table holds some 37,000 distinct CDR3 sequences, over 5.5% found once. The TCR sequence derives from a male donor with ankylosing spondylitis or in good health (not recorded which). This rearrangement joins TRBV11-1 to TRBJ2-6; D gene unclear. The specimen sequenced was blood, either unsorted or a sorted T cell fraction (not recorded which). DNA of the CDR3: TGTGCCAGCAGCTTAGTTTCCGGGCTTTGCACCTTTGCCTCTGGGGCCAACGTCCTGACTTTC. This gives the protein CASSLVSGLCTFASGANVLTF.